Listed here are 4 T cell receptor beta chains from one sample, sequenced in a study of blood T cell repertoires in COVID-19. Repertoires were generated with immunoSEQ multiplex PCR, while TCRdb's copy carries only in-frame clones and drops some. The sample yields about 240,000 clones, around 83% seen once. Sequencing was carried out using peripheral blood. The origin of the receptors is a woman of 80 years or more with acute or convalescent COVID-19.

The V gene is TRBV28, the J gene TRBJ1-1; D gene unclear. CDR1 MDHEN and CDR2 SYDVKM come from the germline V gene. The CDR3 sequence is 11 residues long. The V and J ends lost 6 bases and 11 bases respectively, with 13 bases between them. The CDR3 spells CASRLRGAAFF. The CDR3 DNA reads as TGTGCCAGCAGGCTAAGAGGTGCTGCTTTCTTT.

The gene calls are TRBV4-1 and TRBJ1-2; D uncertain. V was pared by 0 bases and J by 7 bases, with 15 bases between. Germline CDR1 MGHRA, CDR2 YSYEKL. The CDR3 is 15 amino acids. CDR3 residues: CASSQESVGVVGYTF. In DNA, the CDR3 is TGCGCCAGCAGCCAAGAATCAGTCGGGGTCGTTGGCTACACCTTC.

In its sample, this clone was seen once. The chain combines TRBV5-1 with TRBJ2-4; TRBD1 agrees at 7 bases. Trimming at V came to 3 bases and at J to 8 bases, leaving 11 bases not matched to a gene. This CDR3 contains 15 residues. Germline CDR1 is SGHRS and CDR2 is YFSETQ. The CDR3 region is CASSSPGQLGDIQYF. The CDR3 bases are TGCGCCAGCAGCTCCCCGGGACAGCTGGGGGACATTCAGTACTTC.

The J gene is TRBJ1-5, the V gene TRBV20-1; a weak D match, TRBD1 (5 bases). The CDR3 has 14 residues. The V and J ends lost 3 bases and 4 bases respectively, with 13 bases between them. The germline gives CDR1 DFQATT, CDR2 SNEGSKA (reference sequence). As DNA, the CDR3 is TGCAGTGCTAGTGCGGACACAAGTAATCAGCCCCAGCATTTT. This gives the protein CSASADTSNQPQHF.